These 26 T cell receptor beta chains share one sample of origin, sequenced in a study of monozygotic twins with inflammatory bowel disease. TCRdb re-called the 5' RACE reads and gives one entry per CDR3 protein, without DNA. This sample's clone table lists around 100,000 distinct CDR3 sequences. The specimen was blood. These receptors came from a human donor with ulcerative colitis or Crohn's disease, or a healthy co-twin of an affected twin (not recorded which).

The genes are TRBV3-1 and TRBJ1-3; TCRdb's D gene call, TRBD1, goes unchecked for lack of DNA. The CDR3 is 15 amino acids. The germline CDR1 and CDR2 sequences are LGHDT and YNNKEL (reference sequence). The CDR3 loop reads CASSPRQGGFHTIYF.

V and J are TRBV20-1 and TRBJ1-6; TCRdb names TRBD1, which stays unverified in the absence of DNA. Per germline, CDR1 DFQATT and CDR2 SNEGSKA (reference sequence). CDR3 length: 14 amino acids. The CDR3 sequence: CSAPPGTYNSPLHF.

CDR3 residues: CASSPTARDVAGRRNTEAFF. The chain uses TRBV12-3 or TRBV12-4 and TRBJ1-1; TCRdb picks TRBD1, but there is no DNA to check that call. CDR3 length equals 20 residues.

This chain connects TRBV4-2 to TRBJ1-2; TCRdb's D gene call, TRBD1, goes unchecked for lack of DNA. The V gene's germline CDR1 is LGHNA and CDR2 YNFKEQ. This CDR3 is 14 amino acids long. The CDR3 region is CASSQEIGDYGYTF.

V and J are TRBV5-4 and TRBJ2-1. The CDR3 is 15 amino acids. In germline, CDR1 is SGHNT, CDR2 YYREEE (reference sequence). CDR3 protein: CASSLPGISYNEQFF.

The chain uses TRBV10-3 and TRBJ2-7. Germline V gives CDR1 ENHRY, CDR2 SYGVKD. CDR3 length equals 15 residues. This CDR3 is CAISDRVKWDYEQYF.

The CDR3 protein is CASSPAGSNTGELFF. V gene TRBV7-2 combines with J gene TRBJ2-2. This CDR3 region has 15 residues. Germline V gene sequence: CDR1 SGHTA, CDR2 FQGNSA.

Here the CDR3 reads CASSSRGITEAFF. V is TRBV7-2 and J is TRBJ1-1. Germline CDR1 and CDR2: SGHTA and FQGNSA. The CDR3 runs to 13 residues.

V is TRBV10-3 and J is TRBJ2-1. The CDR3 length is 16 residues. Germline-derived CDR1 and CDR2 are ENHRY and SYGVKD. CDR3: CAISESDVSSYNEQFF.

The chain employs TRBV6-1 and TRBJ2-3; as DNA is missing, the TRBD2 call by TCRdb cannot be tested. Per germline, CDR1 MNHNS and CDR2 SASEGT. CDR3 size: 18 residues. CDR3 sequence reads: CASRISGRFPPSTDTQYF.

The chain combines TRBV10-3 with TRBJ2-7; as DNA is missing, the TRBD1 call by TCRdb cannot be tested. Germline V gene lookup returns CDR1 ENHRY and CDR2 SYGVKD. CDR3 size: 13 residues. The chain's CDR3 is CAISAVGAHEQYF.

The CDR3 is CASSTGLRGELFF. This chain joins TRBV11-2 and TRBJ2-2; no DNA is available, so the TRBD2 call from TCRdb remains unchecked. Germline CDR1 is SGHAT and CDR2 is FQNNGV. CDR3 length: 13 amino acids.

The V call is TRBV20-1, the J call TRBJ2-2; TCRdb designates TRBD1, a call that cannot be tested without DNA. Germline V gives CDR1 DFQATT, CDR2 SNEGSKA (reference sequence). The CDR3 has 13 residues. CDR3: CSARQGNTGELFF.

Here the CDR3 reads CASRTGGGNTEAFF. This chain joins TRBV6-1 and TRBJ1-1; absent DNA, TCRdb's TRBD1 call cannot be checked. The CDR3 contains 14 residues. The V gene's germline CDR1 is MNHNS and CDR2 SASEGT.

The CDR3 region is CASRLLGLVMNTEAFF. The rearrangement links TRBV28 to TRBJ1-1; TCRdb's D gene call, TRBD1, goes unchecked for lack of DNA. This CDR3 is built from 16 residues. Per germline, CDR1 MDHEN and CDR2 SYDVKM.

The V and J genes are TRBV2 and TRBJ1-6; TCRdb's assignment of TRBD1 cannot be checked, as there is no DNA. The CDR3 runs 15 residues. The germline gives CDR1 SNHLY, CDR2 FYNNEI. CDR3 in amino acids: CASTPGQGGTSPLHF. Full variable domain (remainder filled in from reference TRBV2 and TRBJ1-6): EPEVTQTPSHQVTQMGQEVILRCVPISNHLYFYWYRQILGQKVEFLVSFYNNEISEKSEIFDDQFSVERPDGSNFTLKIRSTKLEDSAMYFCASTPGQGGTSPLHFGNGTRLTVT.

This chain joins TRBV5-1 and TRBJ2-7; TCRdb lists TRBD1, though no DNA is available to test this call. Germline V gives CDR1 SGHRS, CDR2 YFSETQ. The CDR3 spans 15 residues. CDR3 sequence reads: CASSFFVGDVYEQYF.

V gene TRBV19 combines with J gene TRBJ2-1. The CDR3 contains 14 residues. Germline CDR1 is LNHDA and CDR2 is SQIVND (reference sequence). The CDR3 spells CARLWGSSYNEQFF.

The chain couples TRBV2 to TRBJ2-3. This CDR3 comprises 13 residues. CDR1 and CDR2 (germline): SNHLY, FYNNEI. The CDR3 region is CASSEGEADTQYF. Supplemented by reference TRBV2 and TRBJ2-3, the full variable domain reads EPEVTQTPSHQVTQMGQEVILRCVPISNHLYFYWYRQILGQKVEFLVSFYNNEISEKSEIFDDQFSVERPDGSNFTLKIRSTKLEDSAMYFCASSEGEADTQYFGPGTRLTVL.

This chain links TRBV20-1 with TRBJ1-1. The germline gives CDR1 DFQATT, CDR2 SNEGSKA (reference sequence). This CDR3 is built from 15 residues. The CDR3 sequence is CSARGQTNVGTEAFF.

The chain combines TRBV11-2 with TRBJ1-2. This CDR3 has 15 residues. The germline gives CDR1 SGHAT, CDR2 FQNNGV. CDR3 residues: CASSLVTRGDYGYTF.

V gene TRBV20-1 combines with J gene TRBJ2-4; TCRdb's D gene call, TRBD1, goes unchecked for lack of DNA. The CDR3 has 15 amino acids. Germline CDR1 and CDR2: DFQATT and SNEGSKA (reference sequence). The CDR3 sequence is CSAGKQGPMENIQYF.

The rearrangement joins TRBV12-3 or TRBV12-4 to TRBJ2-1; TCRdb's assignment of TRBD1 cannot be checked, as there is no DNA. There are 14 residues in the CDR3. CDR3 in amino acids: CASSQDIGHGEQFF.

The chain joins TRBV5-1 to TRBJ2-3. The CDR3 is 13 amino acids. Germline lookup yields CDR1 SGHRS and CDR2 YFSETQ. This CDR3 reads CASSGVATDTQYF.

CDR3 region: CASSFQGLNQPQHF. The V and J genes are TRBV12-3 or TRBV12-4 and TRBJ1-5; the TRBD1 assignment by TCRdb is unverifiable without DNA. The CDR3 has 14 amino acids.

V usage is TRBV20-1 and J usage is TRBJ2-5; there is no DNA to check the TCRdb D call of TRBD1. There are 15 residues in the CDR3. Germline V gene lookup returns CDR1 DFQATT and CDR2 SNEGSKA (reference sequence). Here the CDR3 reads CSATVPGQPKETQYF.